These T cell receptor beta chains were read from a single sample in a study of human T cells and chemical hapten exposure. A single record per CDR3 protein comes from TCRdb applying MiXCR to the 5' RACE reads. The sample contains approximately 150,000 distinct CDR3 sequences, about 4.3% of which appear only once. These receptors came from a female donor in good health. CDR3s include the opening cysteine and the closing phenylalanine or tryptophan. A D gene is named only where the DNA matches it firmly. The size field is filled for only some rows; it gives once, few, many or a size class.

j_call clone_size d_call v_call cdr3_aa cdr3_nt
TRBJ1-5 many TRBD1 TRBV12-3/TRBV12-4 CASSLAGTGVLRNQPQHF TGTGCCAGCAGTTTGGCCGGGACAGGGGTTTTGCGCAATCAGCCCCAGCATTTT
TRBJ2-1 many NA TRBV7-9 CASSPRGAAKSYNEQFF TGTGCCAGCAGCCCCCGTGGGGCGGCTAAGTCCTACAATGAGCAGTTCTTC
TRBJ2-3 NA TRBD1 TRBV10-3 CAISEGQGYTDTQYF TGTGCCATCAGTGAGGGACAGGGGTACACAGATACGCAGTATTTT
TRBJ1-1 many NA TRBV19 CASSKVYGGIETLNTEAFF TGTGCCAGTAGTAAGGTTTACGGAGGGATCGAAACTTTGAACACTGAAGCTTTCTTT
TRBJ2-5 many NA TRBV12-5 CASGEGERKETQYF TGTGCTAGTGGGGAGGGGGAGCGGAAAGAGACCCAGTACTTC
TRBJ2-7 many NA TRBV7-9 CASSAQGSRPFYEQYF TGTGCCAGCAGCGCCCAAGGGTCCCGGCCCTTCTACGAGCAGTACTTC
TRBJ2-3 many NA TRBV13 CASSGEDPLGADTQYF TGTGCCAGCAGCGGAGAGGACCCCCTAGGCGCAGATACGCAGTATTTT
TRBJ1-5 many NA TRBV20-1 CSILAGNQPQHF TGCAGCATCTTGGCAGGCAATCAGCCCCAGCATTTT
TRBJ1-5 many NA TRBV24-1 CATSDLDSNQPQHF TGTGCCACCAGTGATTTGGATAGCAATCAGCCCCAGCATTTT
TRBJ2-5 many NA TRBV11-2 CASSLPGGGDETQYF TGTGCCAGCAGCCTCCCCGGCGGGGGCGATGAGACCCAGTACTTC
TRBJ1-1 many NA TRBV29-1 CSGAVGVGTEAFF TGCAGCGGAGCAGTAGGGGTGGGCACTGAAGCTTTCTTT
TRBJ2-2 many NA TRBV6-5 CATRKEDRSGELFF TGTGCCACCCGAAAAGAGGACCGGTCCGGGGAGCTGTTTTTT
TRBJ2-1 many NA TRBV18 CASSPIGYNEQFF TGTGCCAGCTCCCCAATTGGTTACAATGAGCAGTTCTTC
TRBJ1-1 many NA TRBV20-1 CSARDHRNTEAFF TGCAGTGCTAGAGATCACAGAAACACTGAAGCTTTCTTT
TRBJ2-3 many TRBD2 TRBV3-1 CASSQDPLAGDTQYF TGTGCCAGCAGCCAAGATCCTCTAGCGGGAGATACGCAGTATTTT
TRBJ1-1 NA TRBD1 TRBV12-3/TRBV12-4 CASSLTDRPREAFF TGTGCCAGCAGTCTAACGGACAGGCCGCGTGAAGCTTTCTTT
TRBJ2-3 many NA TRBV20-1 CSAPNGAEVYF TGCAGTGCTCCCAACGGGGCCGAGGTGTATTTT
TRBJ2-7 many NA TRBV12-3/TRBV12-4 CASRLKGGSYEQYF TGTGCCAGCAGGCTTAAGGGCGGTTCCTACGAGCAGTACTTC
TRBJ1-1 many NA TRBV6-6 CASSYTQGTEAFF TGTGCCAGCAGTTACACCCAGGGGACTGAAGCTTTCTTT
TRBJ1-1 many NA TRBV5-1 CASSLGRSNTEAFF TGCGCCAGCAGCTTGGGACGGTCGAACACTGAAGCTTTCTTT
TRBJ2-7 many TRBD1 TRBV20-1 CSANPGQVGSKDEQYF TGCAGTGCTAATCCGGGACAGGTTGGAAGTAAGGACGAGCAGTACTTC
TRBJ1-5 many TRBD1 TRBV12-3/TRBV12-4 CASSKEKTGRDQPQHF TGTGCCAGCAGTAAAGAAAAGACAGGGAGGGATCAGCCCCAGCATTTT
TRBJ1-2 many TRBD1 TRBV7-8 CASSQGQGLTGYTF TGTGCCAGCAGCCAGGGACAGGGGTTGACTGGCTACACCTTC
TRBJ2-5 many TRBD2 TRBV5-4 CASSLVGPWTSEETQYF TGTGCCAGCAGCTTGGTGGGACCATGGACTAGCGAAGAGACCCAGTACTTC
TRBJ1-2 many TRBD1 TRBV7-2 CASSTNPPTGGINYGYTF TGTGCCAGCAGCACCAACCCCCCGACAGGGGGGATTAACTATGGCTACACCTTC
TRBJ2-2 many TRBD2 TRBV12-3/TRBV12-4 CASSSSGGLNTGELFF TGTGCCAGCAGTTCGAGCGGGGGCCTGAACACCGGGGAGCTGTTTTTT
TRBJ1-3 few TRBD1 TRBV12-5 CASGPGGSGNTIYF TGTGCTAGTGGCCCAGGGGGATCAGGAAACACCATATATTTT
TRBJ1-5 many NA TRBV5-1 CASPTVPFPLDQPQHF TGCGCCAGCCCGACAGTGCCCTTTCCTTTAGATCAGCCCCAGCATTTT
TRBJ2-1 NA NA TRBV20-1 CSASGTRSYNEQFF TGCAGTGCTAGTGGGACCCGCTCCTACAATGAGCAGTTCTTC
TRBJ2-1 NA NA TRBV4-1 CASSQDTSFWSEQFF TGCGCCAGCAGCCAAGACACTAGTTTTTGGAGTGAGCAGTTCTTC
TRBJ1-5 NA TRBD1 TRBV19 CASSIGGLGTATSNQPQHF TGTGCCAGTAGTATAGGAGGCTTAGGGACAGCGACTAGCAATCAGCCCCAGCATTTT
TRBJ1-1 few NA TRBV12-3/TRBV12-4 CASMKAWDYRRNTEAFF TGTGCCAGCATGAAGGCGTGGGACTACCGACGGAACACTGAAGCTTTCTTT
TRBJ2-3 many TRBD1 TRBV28 CASSGTGITDTQYF TGTGCCAGCAGTGGGACAGGAATAACAGATACGCAGTATTTT
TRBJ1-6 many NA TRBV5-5 CASSLTNSPLHF TGTGCCAGCAGCTTGACTAATTCACCCCTCCACTTT
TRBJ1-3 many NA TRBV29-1 CSVEGSGNTIYF TGCAGCGTTGAGGGCAGCGGAAACACCATATATTTT
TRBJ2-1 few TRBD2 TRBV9 CASSATGTSGGAGNEQFF TGTGCCAGCAGCGCGACCGGGACTAGCGGGGGGGCCGGAAATGAGCAGTTCTTC
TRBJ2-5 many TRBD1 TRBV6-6 CASSYIGTGWQETQYF TGTGCCAGCAGTTACATCGGGACAGGGTGGCAAGAGACCCAGTACTTC